This passage covers 20 T cell receptor beta chains from one sample sequenced in a study of blood T cell repertoires in COVID-19. Only in-frame clones appear in the TCRdb table, and some are missing; sequencing was by immunoSEQ multiplex PCR. The sample has 100,000 to 150,000 clones, around 81% seen once. Material: peripheral blood. Source of these receptors: a woman aged 45-65 years with acute or convalescent COVID-19.

The chain is built from TRBV28 and TRBJ1-2; no reliable D call. The CDR3 runs to 11 residues. The V and J ends lost 5 bases and 8 bases respectively, with 9 bases between them. The germline V gene encodes CDR1 MDHEN and CDR2 SYDVKM. The CDR3 DNA reads TGTGCCAGCAGTGGCCTTCGCGGCTACACCTTC. Amino acids: CASSGLRGYTF.

This chain links TRBV10-3 with TRBJ1-5; D is unresolved. Germline V gene data show CDR1 as ENHRY and CDR2 as SYGVKD. CDR3 size: 15 residues. Trimming took off 6 bases at V and 3 bases at J, with 15 bases between the two ends. CDR3 region: CAISLAGQDNQPQHF. In DNA, the CDR3 is TGTGCCATCAGCCTAGCCGGGCAGGACAATCAGCCCCAGCATTTT.

The chain uses TRBV24-1 and TRBJ2-5; D might be TRBD2 (6 bases). The CDR3 runs to 12 residues. Germline CDR1 reads KGHDR; CDR2 reads SFDVKD. The V end was cut by 4 bases, the J end by 4 bases, with 6 bases between. This CDR3 is CATSDGGETQYF. CDR3 nucleotides: TGTGCCACCAGTGACGGGGGAGAGACCCAGTACTTC.

This clone has just a few counts. V is TRBV11-3 and J is TRBJ2-1; 8 bases agree with TRBD2. The CDR3 is made up of 15 amino acids. The germline V gene encodes CDR1 SGHNT and CDR2 YENEEA. Losses at the gene ends were 4 bases for V and 5 bases for J; bases not matched to a gene: 7. Here the CDR3 reads CASSSGGRHHNEQFF. In nucleotides, the CDR3 is TGTGCCAGCAGCTCGGGGGGGCGTCACCACAATGAGCAGTTCTTC.

V and J are TRBV19 and TRBJ1-2; TRBD1 might be the D (5 bases). The CDR3 extends over 13 amino acids. The V end lost 5 bases, the J end lost 5 bases, and 12 bases lay between the germline ends. Looked up from germline, CDR1 is LNHDA and CDR2 is SQIVND (reference sequence). The CDR3 region is CASSPGESYGYTF. CDR3 in DNA: TGTGCCAGTAGTCCGGGGGAATCTTATGGCTACACCTTC.

This clone was counted between two and nine times. The CDR3 reads CASSPAYEQYF. Here the CDR3 DNA reads TGTGCCAGCTCACCCGCCTACGAGCAGTACTTC. The rearrangement joins TRBV18 to TRBJ2-7; D gene uncertain. The V gene lost 3 bases and the J gene lost 2 bases, with 2 bases spanning the gap. The germline V gene encodes CDR1 KGHSH and CDR2 LQKENI. The CDR3 contains 11 residues.

Comments on this clone: Other DNA sequences in this specimen translate into the identical CDR3. The chain links TRBV3-1 (or the pseudogene TRBV3-2) to TRBJ2-7; 7 bases are a match to TRBD1. The CDR3 covers 13 residues. The ends lost 3 bases at V and 3 bases at J; junction bases unmatched: 2. Germline values: CDR1 LGHDT, CDR2 YNNKEL (reference sequence). CDR3 nucleotides: TGTGCCAGCAGCCAGGCAGGGGGCTACGAGCAGTACTTC. Protein: CASSQAGGYEQYF.

The rearrangement links TRBV28 to TRBJ1-5; D is possibly TRBD1 (5 bases). V was clipped by 3 bases and J by 3 bases, with 9 bases between them. Germline CDR1 MDHEN, CDR2 SYDVKM. The CDR3 has 14 residues. CDR3 amino acids: CASSLGPFNQPQHF. In DNA form, the CDR3 reads TGTGCCAGCAGTTTGGGGCCTTTCAATCAGCCCCAGCATTTT. The full variable domain, its missing parts supplied by reference TRBV28 and TRBJ1-5, is DVKVTQSSRYLVKRTGEKVFLECVQDMDHENMFWYRQDPGLGLRLIYFSYDVKMKEKGDIPEGYSVSREKKERFSLILESASTNQTSMYLCASSLGPFNQPQHFGDGTRLSIL.

The chain recombines TRBV29-1 with TRBJ2-1, with TRBD2 identical over 7 bases. This CDR3 is 14 amino acids long. V lost 4 bases and J lost 4; bases outside the gene matches: 7. Germline lookup yields CDR1 SQVTM and CDR2 ANQGSEA. The CDR3, as DNA: TGCAGCGTTGCGGGCGGGAGAGAGTACAATGAGCAGTTCTTC. Amino acid sequence: CSVAGGREYNEQFF.

The V and J genes are TRBV12-5 and TRBJ1-2; 8 nucleotides match TRBD1. Germline V lookup: CDR1 LGHNT, CDR2 FRNRAP. V shed 1 base and J 7 bases; nucleotides not matched to a gene: 11. The CDR3 has 16 residues. CDR3: CASGLALTGTGAGYTF. In DNA form, the CDR3 reads TGTGCTAGTGGTTTGGCCCTAACCGGGACAGGCGCTGGCTACACCTTC.

The V and J genes are TRBV11-2 and TRBJ2-3; 7 bases agree with TRBD1. Trimming at V came to 6 bases and at J to 3 bases, leaving 9 bases not matched to a gene. Per germline, CDR1 SGHAT and CDR2 FQNNGV. This CDR3 is built from 15 residues. CDR3 coding DNA: TGTGCCAGCAGGTCGACAGGGTCTCGGACAGATACGCAGTATTTT. It specifies CASRSTGSRTDTQYF.

The chain couples TRBV4-1 to TRBJ1-2; maybe TRBD1 (6 bases). The CDR3 has 15 residues. Deletions cut 0 bases from V and 8 bases from J, with 16 bases between. Germline CDR1 is MGHRA and CDR2 is YSYEKL. CDR3 coding DNA: TGCGCCAGCAGCCAAGATATTAACAGGGAAGGAGGCTACACCTTC. Translation gives CASSQDINREGGYTF.

The rearrangement uses TRBV3-1 (or the pseudogene TRBV3-2) and TRBJ1-6, with D unclear. Trimming pared 2 bases from V and 8 bases from J, leaving 4 bases between. CDR1 and CDR2 (germline): LGHDT, YNNKEL (reference sequence). The CDR3 sequence is 12 residues long. The CDR3 protein is CASSQLDSPLHF. The CDR3 region has the DNA TGTGCCAGCAGCCAATTAGATTCACCCCTCCACTTT.

This clone has more than one count but fewer than ten. The V and J genes are TRBV28 and TRBJ2-2; TRBD2 agrees at 10 bases. V lost 6 bases to trimming and J lost 5 bases; unmatched junction nucleotides: 9. CDR1 is MDHEN, CDR2 SYDVKM, per germline. The CDR3 is 16 amino acids. Here the CDR3 DNA reads TGTGCCAGCAGCGCCAGCGGGGGGGGAAGAACCGGGGAGCTGTTTTTT. Amino acids: CASSASGGGRTGELFF.

The chain couples TRBV4-1 to TRBJ2-3; 10 bases fit TRBD2. The junction had 7 bases not matched to a gene; V was cut back by 1 base and J by 0 bases. Germline-derived CDR1 and CDR2 are MGHRA and YSYEKL. The CDR3 loop spans 18 amino acids. The CDR3 is CASSQVLGLATSTDTQYF. The CDR3 nucleotides are TGCGCCAGCAGCCAAGTCCTGGGACTAGCGACTAGCACAGATACGCAGTATTTT.

This rearrangement joins TRBV5-4 to TRBJ2-7, with TRBD1 matching 7 bases. From germline, CDR1 is SGHNT and CDR2 YYREEE (reference sequence). V lost 7 bases to trimming and J lost 6 bases; unmatched junction nucleotides: 7. The CDR3 has 12 amino acids. This chain's CDR3 is CASGIQGFEQYF. The CDR3 DNA follows: TGTGCCAGCGGAATACAGGGGTTCGAGCAGTACTTC.

Only one count was recorded for this clone. J is TRBJ2-1 and V is TRBV6-5, with 10 nucleotides matching TRBD2. Germline lookup yields CDR1 MNHEY and CDR2 SVGAGI. The CDR3 is 15 residues long. V was pared by 8 bases and J by 6 bases, with 10 bases of the junction left unmatched. The CDR3 spells CASSQGLALINEQFF. The CDR3 nucleotides read TGTGCCAGCTCCCAGGGACTAGCGCTCATCAATGAGCAGTTCTTC.

The genes are TRBV27 and TRBJ1-3, with 9 bases lining up with TRBD1. V gave up 6 bases and J gave up 3 bases; unmatched junction bases: 3. Germline CDR1 MNHEY, CDR2 SMNVEV (reference sequence). The CDR3 covers 14 residues. CDR3 sequence (DNA): TGTGCCAGCAGGGGGACAGGGCGTGGAAACACCATATATTTT. Translated, it gives CASRGTGRGNTIYF.

The table lists this clone with a few counts. This chain uses TRBV15 with TRBJ1-2; D is possibly TRBD1 (5 bases). The V gene's germline CDR1 is LNHNV and CDR2 YYDKDF (reference sequence). The length of the CDR3 is 15 residues. V gave up 0 bases and J gave up 7 bases, with 15 bases separating them. The CDR3 region is CATSRDRGGYGGYTF. DNA of the CDR3: TGTGCCACCAGCAGAGATCGGGGGGGTTATGGTGGCTACACCTTC.

This clone turned up a few times. The chain couples TRBV5-5 to TRBJ1-4, with TRBD1 identical over 8 bases. Germline V gives CDR1 SGHKS, CDR2 YYEKEE (reference sequence). The CDR3 loop spans 15 amino acids. V lost 3 bases and J lost 1; bases outside the gene matches: 2. CDR3 in DNA: TGTGCCAGCAGCTCAGGACAGGGAACTAATGAAAAACTGTTTTTT. Translating it yields CASSSGQGTNEKLFF.